The 22 T cell receptor beta chains reported below all come from one sample, sequenced in a study of post-analysis software for immune sequencing data. Antigens for these TCRs are unknown. cDNA libraries for TCR beta contained unique molecular identifiers. TCRdb redid the calling of the PCR reads with MiXCR, one entry per CDR3 protein. This repertoire shows a few hundred thousand distinct CDR3 sequences, over 30% found once; its top ten account for 6% to 9%. Findings of the study overall: Higher frequency in patients than in controls was seen for a handful of TRBV segments, with TRBV5-6, TRBV5-1 and TRBV20-1 among them.

Material for sequencing was blood. The receptors come from a girl aged 2-15 years with multiple sclerosis.

This clonotype was observed a handful of times. The gene calls are TRBV10-3 and TRBJ2-7, with a tentative D call TRBD2 (5 bases). The CDR3 is made up of 16 amino acids. Germline V CDR1 and CDR2: ENHRY, SYGVKD. Deletions cut 0 bases from V and 3 bases from J, with 15 bases between. This CDR3 is CAISESFRGFGYEQYF. The CDR3 coding sequence is TGTGCCATCAGTGAGTCTTTTCGAGGGTTCGGCTACGAGCAGTACTTC.

V is TRBV2 and J is TRBJ1-1; D is unresolved. V was pared by 7 bases and J by 1 base, with 13 bases between. The V gene's germline CDR1 is SNHLY and CDR2 FYNNEI. The CDR3 runs to 14 residues. The CDR3: CASTTQGSNTEAFF. CDR3 bases: TGTGCCAGCACCACACAAGGGTCGAACACTGAAGCTTTCTTT.

V usage is TRBV28 and J usage is TRBJ2-4; D not resolved. The assigned J gene may be wrong: the sequence end matches TRBJ2-7 better. The CDR3 is made up of 10 amino acids. CDR1 and CDR2 from the germline V gene are MDHEN and SYDVKM. CDR3 sequence: CASALHEQYF. As DNA, the CDR3 is TGTGCCAGCGCTCTACACGAGCAGTACTTC.

The V gene is TRBV9, the J gene TRBJ2-1, with 8 bases aligning to TRBD1. Germline V CDR1 and CDR2: SGDLS, YYNGEE. This CDR3 has 15 residues. V dropped 4 bases and J dropped 2; count of bases not matched to a gene: 5. CDR3: CASSNRDRTYNEQFF. CDR3 DNA: TGTGCCAGCAGCAACCGGGACAGGACCTACAATGAGCAGTTCTTC.

The chain has TRBV4-2 and TRBJ1-5; D possibly corresponds to TRBD1 (5 bases). CDR3 length equals 15 residues. Germline loops: CDR1 LGHNA, CDR2 YNFKEQ. V was shortened by 1 base and J by 4 bases, with 11 bases between the two germline ends. CDR3 sequence: CASSQAGPMNQPQHF. The CDR3 DNA reads as TGTGCCAGCAGCCAAGCGGGGCCAATGAATCAGCCCCAGCATTTT.

This clonotype showed up many times. CDR3 in DNA: TGCGCCAGCAGTGGGCAGGAGAACACTGAAGCTTTCTTT. Protein sequence: CASSGQENTEAFF. The chain couples TRBV5-1 to TRBJ1-1; D gene uncertain. CDR3 length equals 13 residues. Trimming removed 5 bases from V and 1 base from J, with 9 bases in between. In germline, CDR1 is SGHRS, CDR2 YFSETQ.

A few counts support this clonotype. The chain uses TRBV15 and TRBJ2-5, with D possibly TRBD2 on 5 matching bases. CDR1 and CDR2 (germline): LNHNV, YYDKDF (reference sequence). CDR3 length equals 13 residues. V was pared by 0 bases and J by 5 bases, with 7 bases between. CDR3 bases: TGTGCCACCAGCAGAGAGGGAGAGGAGACCCAGTACTTC. Amino acids: CATSREGEETQYF.

J is TRBJ2-1 and V is TRBV7-3; D may correspond to TRBD1 or TRBD2 (5 bases each). Germline CDR1 is SGHTA and CDR2 is FQGTGA. Trimming took off 5 bases at V and 0 bases at J, with 14 bases between the two ends. This CDR3 has 16 amino acids. This CDR3 is CASSAFTGLSYNEQFF. The DNA of the CDR3 is TGTGCCAGCAGCGCGTTCACAGGACTCTCCTACAATGAGCAGTTCTTC.

The J gene is TRBJ2-1, the V gene TRBV12-5; D uncertain. The CDR3 has 13 residues. V was trimmed by 9 bases and J by 6 bases, leaving 15 bases between them. Germline CDR1 is LGHNT and CDR2 is FRNRAP. This CDR3 reads CARGDVLGNEQFF. CDR3 nucleotides: TGTGCTAGGGGTGACGTGCTCGGCAATGAGCAGTTCTTC.

This clonotype has a single count. This chain links TRBV6-6 with TRBJ1-6, with D maybe TRBD1 (5 bases). Germline CDR1 MNHNY, CDR2 SVGAGI (reference sequence). The CDR3 loop spans 16 amino acids. Trimming stripped 2 bases from V and 2 bases from J, with 10 bases between. The DNA of the CDR3 is TGTGCCAGCAGTTACGAGCAGGGCACCTATAATTCACCCCTCCACTTT. Residues: CASSYEQGTYNSPLHF.

The chain couples TRBV10-3 to TRBJ2-3; D gene ambiguous. This CDR3 spans 12 amino acids. CDR1 ENHRY and CDR2 SYGVKD come from the germline V gene. V lost 2 bases and J 5 bases, leaving 5 bases between the germline ends. The CDR3 is CAISETRDTQYF. As DNA, the CDR3 is TGTGCCATCAGTGAGACACGAGATACGCAGTATTTT.

This clonotype appeared a few times. This rearrangement joins TRBV12-3 or TRBV12-4 to TRBJ1-5; unclear D gene. This CDR3 region has 14 residues. Trimming took off 5 bases at V and 4 bases at J, with 12 bases between the two ends. The CDR3 spells CASSPLTGNQPQHF. DNA for the CDR3: TGTGCCAGCAGTCCGCTGACGGGAAATCAGCCCCAGCATTTT.

This clonotype was detected only a few times. The CDR3 is CASSRRGAGDNEQFF. The CDR3 coding sequence is TGTGCCAGCAGCCGGCGGGGGGCCGGGGACAATGAGCAGTTCTTC. This rearrangement joins TRBV11-2 to TRBJ2-1; 8 bases line up with TRBD2. The germline V gene has CDR1 SGHAT and CDR2 FQNNGV. V lost 5 bases, J lost 5 bases, and 8 bases stayed unmatched. CDR3 length: 15 residues.

The chain combines TRBV18 with TRBJ2-3, with 15 nucleotides matching TRBD2. With 3 bases clipped from V and 2 bases from J, the junction kept 3 bases outside the gene matches. Germline CDR1 is KGHSH and CDR2 is LQKENI. The CDR3 consists of 17 residues. CDR3: CASSPGLAGGYTDTQYF. As DNA, the CDR3 is TGTGCCAGCTCACCGGGACTAGCGGGAGGCTACACAGATACGCAGTATTTT.

CDR3 nucleotide sequence: TGTGCCAGCAGTTGGCGACAGGGGACCTACAATGAGCAGTTCTTC. The encoded protein is CASSWRQGTYNEQFF. The chain couples TRBV5-5 to TRBJ2-1; 8 bases map to TRBD1. The CDR3 length is 15 residues. The germline V gene encodes CDR1 SGHKS and CDR2 YYEKEE (reference sequence). Trimming cost V 5 bases and J 2 bases; bases outside gene matches: 6.

The chain recombines TRBV11-2 with TRBJ2-3; no clear D. This CDR3 spans 15 amino acids. V shed 1 base and J shed 2 bases, with 10 bases lying between them. Germline loops: CDR1 SGHAT, CDR2 FQNNGV. CDR3 DNA: TGTGCCAGCAGCTTAGGGCCCAGCCACACAGATACGCAGTATTTT. Translating gives CASSLGPSHTDTQYF.

This clonotype was observed a handful of times. The chain joins TRBV24-1 to TRBJ2-4; D gene uncertain. V was trimmed by 10 bases and J by 1 base, leaving 28 bases between them. CDR3 length: 19 residues. CDR1 is KGHDR and CDR2 is SFDVKD in the germline V gene. CDR3 amino acids: CATNEPNTEATYAKNIQYF. CDR3 coding DNA: TGTGCCACTAACGAACCAAATACAGAAGCTACCTACGCCAAAAACATTCAGTACTTC.

This rearrangement joins TRBV28 to TRBJ2-3; 7 bases align to TRBD1. Germline values: CDR1 MDHEN, CDR2 SYDVKM. V shed 2 bases and J 1 base; nucleotides not matched to a gene: 9. The CDR3 runs to 17 residues. The CDR3: CASSLGNRGIGTDTQYF. The CDR3, as DNA: TGTGCCAGCAGTTTAGGGAACAGGGGCATCGGCACAGATACGCAGTATTTT.

The rearrangement uses TRBV2 and TRBJ1-5; D is unresolved. The CDR3 extends over 14 amino acids. V lost 6 bases to trimming and J lost 7 bases, with 16 bases between them. The germline gives CDR1 SNHLY, CDR2 FYNNEI. The CDR3 nucleotides are TGTGCCAGCAGCCCAGTGGAGGGATGGCAGCCCCAGCATTTT. It yields the protein CASSPVEGWQPQHF. The variable domain in full, completed from reference TRBV2 and TRBJ1-5, reads EPEVTQTPSHQVTQMGQEVILRCVPISNHLYFYWYRQILGQKVEFLVSFYNNEISEKSEIFDDQFSVERPDGSNFTLKIRSTKLEDSAMYFCASSPVEGWQPQHFGDGTRLSIL.

J is TRBJ1-5 and V is TRBV2; D remains ambiguous. Per germline, CDR1 SNHLY and CDR2 FYNNEI. This CDR3 is 14 amino acids long. Trimming took off 7 bases at V and 7 bases at J, with 17 bases between the two ends. The CDR3 region has the DNA TGTGCCAGCATGAGGACCGAGTTCGGGCAGCCCCAGCATTTT. It yields the protein CASMRTEFGQPQHF.

This chain joins TRBV12-3 or TRBV12-4 and TRBJ2-7, with D uncertain. The CDR3 sequence is 13 residues long. V shed 3 bases and J shed 1 base, with 7 bases lying between them. CDR3 in DNA: TGTGCCAGCAGTTTCTTAGATTCCTACGAGCAGTACTTC. Residues: CASSFLDSYEQYF.

Many counts were recorded for this clonotype. The chain uses TRBV2 and TRBJ2-1; 8 positions agree with TRBD2. The CDR3 length is 14 residues. Germline V CDR1 and CDR2: SNHLY, FYNNEI. Germline trimming cut 0 bases from V and 7 bases from J; bases unmatched to any gene: 2. The chain's CDR3 is CASSEAGTSNEQFF. The CDR3 DNA follows: TGTGCCAGCAGTGAAGCTGGGACTAGTAATGAGCAGTTCTTC.